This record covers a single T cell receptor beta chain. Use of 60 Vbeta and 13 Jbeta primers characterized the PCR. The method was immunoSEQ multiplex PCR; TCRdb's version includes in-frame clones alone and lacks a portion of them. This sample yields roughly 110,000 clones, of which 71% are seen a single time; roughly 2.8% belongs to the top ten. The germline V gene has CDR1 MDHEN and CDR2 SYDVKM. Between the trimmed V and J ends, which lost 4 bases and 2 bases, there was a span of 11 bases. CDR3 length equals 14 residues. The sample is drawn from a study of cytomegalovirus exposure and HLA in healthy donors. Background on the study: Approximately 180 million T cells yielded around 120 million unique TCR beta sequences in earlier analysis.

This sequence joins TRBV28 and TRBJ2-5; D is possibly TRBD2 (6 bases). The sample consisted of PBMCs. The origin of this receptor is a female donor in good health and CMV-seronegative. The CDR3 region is CASSSFSGQETQYF. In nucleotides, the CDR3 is TGTGCCAGCAGTTCTTTCAGCGGGCAAGAGACCCAGTACTTC.